This T cell receptor (beta chain) was identified in a study of T cell responses to AZD1222 COVID-19 vaccine. A word on this clone: Its antigen is as yet unknown.

The assay was immunoSEQ multiplex PCR, and TCRdb's table has in-frame clones only and misses some. The sample has roughly 92,000 clones; approximately 91% are singletons. Germline CDR1 SGHTA, CDR2 FQGTGA. Trimming cost V 2 bases and J 10 bases, with 13 bases left between them. This CDR3 is 13 amino acids long. Findings and caveats of the study: Rises in breadth and depth of Spike-specific TCRs came after two AZD1222 doses. With dominance at 160-218 and 743-854, vaccine-associated CD4 TCRs spanned spike. In a largely white British group with more females than males, clonal diversity was possibly underestimated.

Second-dose groups at about 4 or about 12 weeks were pooled. The rearrangement links TRBV7-3 to TRBJ2-3, with D possibly matching TRBD1 (5 bases). This receptor was identified in an adult who received the AZD1222 COVID-19 vaccine. The sample consisted of peripheral blood, taken 28 days after the second AZD1222 dose. The CDR3 spells CASSLDSLSAQYF. The CDR3 nucleotides read TGTGCCAGCAGCTTAGACAGCCTCTCGGCGCAGTATTTT.